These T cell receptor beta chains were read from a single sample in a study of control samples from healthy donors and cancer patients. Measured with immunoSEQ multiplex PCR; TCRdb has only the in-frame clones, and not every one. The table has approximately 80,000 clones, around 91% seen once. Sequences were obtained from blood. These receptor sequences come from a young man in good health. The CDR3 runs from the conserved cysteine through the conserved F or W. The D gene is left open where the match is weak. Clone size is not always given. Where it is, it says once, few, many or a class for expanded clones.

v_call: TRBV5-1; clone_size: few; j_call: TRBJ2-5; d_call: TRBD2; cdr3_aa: CASSIGTGGQETQYF; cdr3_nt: TGCGCCAGCAGCATCGGAACGGGGGGCCAAGAGACCCAGTACTTC
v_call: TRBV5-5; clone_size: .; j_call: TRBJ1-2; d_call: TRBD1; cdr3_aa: CASSLPGQGAIGYTF; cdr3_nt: TGTGCCAGCAGCCTCCCAGGACAGGGGGCGATTGGCTACACCTTC
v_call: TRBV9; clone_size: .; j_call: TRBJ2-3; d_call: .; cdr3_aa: CASTRQLTDTQYF; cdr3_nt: TGTGCCAGCACCCGACAGCTCACAGATACGCAGTATTTT
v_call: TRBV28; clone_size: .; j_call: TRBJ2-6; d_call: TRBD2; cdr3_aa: CASSFLGGSSGANVLTF; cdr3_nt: TGTGCCAGCAGTTTCCTGGGGGGGAGCTCTGGGGCCAACGTCCTGACTTTC
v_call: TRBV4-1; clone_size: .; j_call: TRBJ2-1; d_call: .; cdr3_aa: CASSPSDPTGDEQFF; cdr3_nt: TGCGCCAGCAGCCCCTCGGACCCCACAGGAGATGAGCAGTTCTTC
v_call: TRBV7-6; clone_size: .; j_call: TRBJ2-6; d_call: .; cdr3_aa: CASSLGRSGANVLTF; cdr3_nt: TGTGCCAGCAGCTTAGGCCGCTCTGGGGCCAACGTCCTGACTTTC
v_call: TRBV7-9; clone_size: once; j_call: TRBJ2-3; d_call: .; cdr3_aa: CASSYGKADTQYF; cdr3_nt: TGTGCCAGCAGCTATGGGAAGGCAGATACGCAGTATTTT
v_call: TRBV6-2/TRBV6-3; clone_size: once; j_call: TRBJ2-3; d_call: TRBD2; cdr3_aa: CASSPTSVISTDTQYF; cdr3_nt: TGTGCCAGCAGCCCTACTAGCGTTATTAGCACAGATACGCAGTATTTT
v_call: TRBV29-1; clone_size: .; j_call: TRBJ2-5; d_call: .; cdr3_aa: CSVDPDRVSGSQYF; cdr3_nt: TGCAGCGTCGATCCTGACAGGGTGAGCGGGTCCCAGTACTTC
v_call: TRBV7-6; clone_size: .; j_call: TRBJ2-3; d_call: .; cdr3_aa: CASSLDGGSFTDTQYF; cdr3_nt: TGTGCCAGCAGCTTAGATGGGGGCAGCTTCACAGATACGCAGTATTTT
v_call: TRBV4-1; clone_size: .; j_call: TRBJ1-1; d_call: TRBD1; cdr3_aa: CASRHRGLTEAFF; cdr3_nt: TGCGCCAGCCGACACAGGGGGCTCACTGAAGCTTTCTTT
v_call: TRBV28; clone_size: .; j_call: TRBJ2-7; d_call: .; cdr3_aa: CASSLGVEKYEQYF; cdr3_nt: TGTGCCAGCAGTTTGGGGGTAGAGAAATACGAGCAGTACTTC
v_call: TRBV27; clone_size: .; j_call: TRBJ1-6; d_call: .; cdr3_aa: CASSHKGGGGNVRGRLGNSPLHF; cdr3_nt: TGTGCCAGCAGTCACAAGGGCGGGGGGGGCAACGTGAGGGGAAGGCTAGGGAATTCACCCCTCCACTTT
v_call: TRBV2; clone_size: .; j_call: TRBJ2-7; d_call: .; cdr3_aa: CASTINNEQYF; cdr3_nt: TGTGCCAGCACCATCAATAACGAGCAGTACTTC
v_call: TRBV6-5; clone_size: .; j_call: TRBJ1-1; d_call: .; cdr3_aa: CASSFQGNTEAFF; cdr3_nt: TGTGCCAGCAGTTTCCAGGGAAACACTGAAGCTTTCTTT
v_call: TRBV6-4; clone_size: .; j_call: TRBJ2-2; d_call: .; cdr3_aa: CASSPWGQDTGELFF; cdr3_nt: TGTGCCAGCAGCCCCTGGGGTCAGGACACCGGGGAGCTGTTTTTT
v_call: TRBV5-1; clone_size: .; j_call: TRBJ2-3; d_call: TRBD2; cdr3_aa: CASSLPSGRGAGDTQYF; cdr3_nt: TGCGCCAGCAGCTTGCCTAGCGGGAGAGGGGCAGGAGATACGCAGTATTTT
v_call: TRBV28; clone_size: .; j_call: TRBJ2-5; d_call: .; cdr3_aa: CASSLSMRGASRETQYF; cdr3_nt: TGTGCCAGCAGTTTATCCATGCGGGGAGCTTCGCGAGAGACCCAGTACTTC
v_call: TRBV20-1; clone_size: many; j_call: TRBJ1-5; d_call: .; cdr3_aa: CSASGREEHQPQHF; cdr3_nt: TGCAGTGCTAGTGGACGGGAAGAGCATCAGCCCCAGCATTTT
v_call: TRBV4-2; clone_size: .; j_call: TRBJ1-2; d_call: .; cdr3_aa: CASSQDTGTRGGYGYTF; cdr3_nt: TGTGCCAGCAGCCAAGATACCGGGACGAGGGGCGGCTATGGCTACACCTTC
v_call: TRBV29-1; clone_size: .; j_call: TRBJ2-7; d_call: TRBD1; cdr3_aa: CSVVVTGASYEQYF; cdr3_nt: TGCAGCGTTGTTGTGACAGGGGCCTCCTACGAGCAGTACTTC
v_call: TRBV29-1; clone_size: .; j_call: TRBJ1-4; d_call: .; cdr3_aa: CSVDSGDEKLFF; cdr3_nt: TGCAGCGTCGACAGTGGGGACGAAAAACTGTTTTTT
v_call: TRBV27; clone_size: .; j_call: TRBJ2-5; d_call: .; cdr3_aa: CASSFGGFGETQYF; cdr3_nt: TGTGCCAGCAGTTTCGGGGGCTTCGGAGAGACCCAGTACTTC
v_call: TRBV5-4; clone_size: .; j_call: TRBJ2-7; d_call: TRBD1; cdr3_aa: CASSSAWGQGHEEQYF; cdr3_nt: TGTGCCAGCAGCTCGGCGTGGGGACAGGGGCACGAAGAGCAGTACTTC
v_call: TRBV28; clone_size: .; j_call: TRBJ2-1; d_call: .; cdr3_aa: CASSKPRGGNNEQFF; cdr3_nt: TGTGCCAGCAGCAAACCTAGGGGGGGAAACAATGAGCAGTTCTTC
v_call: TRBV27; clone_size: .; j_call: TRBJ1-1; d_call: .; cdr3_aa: CASNVNFGTTEAFF; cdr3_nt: TGTGCCAGCAATGTTAACTTTGGAACAACTGAAGCTTTCTTT
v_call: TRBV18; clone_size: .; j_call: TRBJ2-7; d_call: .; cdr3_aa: CASSPPGYYKQYF; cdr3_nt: TGTGCCAGCTCACCACCGGGGTACTACAAGCAGTACTTC
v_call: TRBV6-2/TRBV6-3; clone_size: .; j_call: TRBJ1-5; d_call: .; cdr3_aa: CASSYPPGFDQPQHF; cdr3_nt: TGTGCCAGCAGTTACCCCCCAGGGTTCGATCAGCCCCAGCATTTT
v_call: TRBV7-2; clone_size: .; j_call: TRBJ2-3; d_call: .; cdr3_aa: CASSLLFGGRTDTQYF; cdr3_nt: TGTGCCAGCAGCTTGTTATTTGGGGGGCGTACAGATACGCAGTATTTT
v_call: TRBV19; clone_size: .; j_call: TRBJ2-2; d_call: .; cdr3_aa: CASSRADRNTGELFF; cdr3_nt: TGTGCCAGTAGTAGGGCGGACAGGAACACCGGGGAGCTGTTTTTT
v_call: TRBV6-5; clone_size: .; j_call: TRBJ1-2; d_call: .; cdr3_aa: CASERLDFYGYTF; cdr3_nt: TGTGCCAGCGAGAGATTGGACTTCTATGGCTACACCTTC
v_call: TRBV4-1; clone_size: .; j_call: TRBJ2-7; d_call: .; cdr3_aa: CASTQRAGQYYEQYF; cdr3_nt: TGCGCCAGCACTCAAAGGGCCGGCCAGTACTACGAGCAGTACTTC
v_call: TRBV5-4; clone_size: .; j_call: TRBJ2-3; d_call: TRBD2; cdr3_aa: CASSDSGRSTDTQYF; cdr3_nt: TGTGCCAGCAGCGATAGCGGGAGGAGCACAGATACGCAGTATTTT
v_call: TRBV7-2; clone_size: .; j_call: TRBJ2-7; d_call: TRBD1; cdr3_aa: CASSLRGPHEQYF; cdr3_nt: TGTGCCAGCAGCTTGAGGGGGCCCCACGAGCAGTACTTC
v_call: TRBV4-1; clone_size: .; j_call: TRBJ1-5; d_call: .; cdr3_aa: CASSLRVNQPQHF; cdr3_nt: TGCGCCAGCAGCCTCAGGGTTAATCAGCCCCAGCATTTT
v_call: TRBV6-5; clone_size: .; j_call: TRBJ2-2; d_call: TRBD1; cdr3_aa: CASSYWTGHTGELFF; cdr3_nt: TGTGCCAGCAGTTATTGGACAGGGCACACCGGGGAGCTGTTTTTT
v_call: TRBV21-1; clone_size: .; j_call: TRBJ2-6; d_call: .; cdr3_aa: CASSRNPGAWQGGANVLTF; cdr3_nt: TGTGCCAGCAGCAGAAATCCAGGGGCTTGGCAGGGAGGGGCCAACGTCCTGACTTTC
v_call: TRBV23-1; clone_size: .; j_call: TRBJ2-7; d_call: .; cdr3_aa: CASSQRLASYEQYF; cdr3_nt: TGCGCCAGCAGTCAACGTCTAGCCTCCTACGAGCAGTACTTC
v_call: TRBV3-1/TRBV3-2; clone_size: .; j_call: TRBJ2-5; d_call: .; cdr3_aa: CASRAGVIETQYF; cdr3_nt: TGTGCCAGCAGGGCAGGGGTTATAGAGACCCAGTACTTC
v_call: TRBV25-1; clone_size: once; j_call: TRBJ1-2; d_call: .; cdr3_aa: CASSPQVGASGYTF; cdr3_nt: TGTGCCAGCAGTCCACAGGTTGGTGCTAGCGGCTACACCTTC
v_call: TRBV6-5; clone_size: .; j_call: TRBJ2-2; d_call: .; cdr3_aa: CASSYSAGSTGELFF; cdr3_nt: TGTGCCAGCAGTTACTCGGCCGGGAGCACCGGGGAGCTGTTTTTT
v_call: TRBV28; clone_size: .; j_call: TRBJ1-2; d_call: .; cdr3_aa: CASSLPLGQYGYTF; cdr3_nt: TGTGCCAGCAGTTTACCTCTGGGGCAATATGGCTACACCTTC
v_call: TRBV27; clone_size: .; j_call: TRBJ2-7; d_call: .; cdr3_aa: CASSSHRTSYEQYF; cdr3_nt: TGTGCCAGCAGTTCCCACCGGACCTCCTACGAGCAGTACTTC
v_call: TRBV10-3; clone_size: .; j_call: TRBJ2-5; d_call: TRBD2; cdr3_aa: CAISDVVAGDETQYF; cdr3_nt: TGTGCCATCAGTGACGTTGTAGCGGGGGATGAGACCCAGTACTTC
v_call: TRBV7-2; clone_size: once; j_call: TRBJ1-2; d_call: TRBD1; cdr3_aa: CASSLLQGLDGYTF; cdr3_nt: TGTGCCAGCAGCTTATTACAGGGGTTGGATGGCTACACCTTC
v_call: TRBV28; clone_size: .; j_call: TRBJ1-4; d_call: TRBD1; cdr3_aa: CASSRNTGVNEKLFF; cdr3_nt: TGTGCCAGCAGCCGAAACACAGGGGTCAATGAAAAACTGTTTTTT
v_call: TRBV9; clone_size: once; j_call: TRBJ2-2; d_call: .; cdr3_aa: CASSRSGGATNTGELFF; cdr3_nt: TGTGCCAGCAGCCGGTCTGGGGGAGCCACGAACACCGGGGAGCTGTTTTTT
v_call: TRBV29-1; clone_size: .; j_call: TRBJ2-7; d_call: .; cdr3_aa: CSVVGLTDYEQYF; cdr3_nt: TGCAGCGTTGTAGGACTAACTGACTACGAGCAGTACTTC
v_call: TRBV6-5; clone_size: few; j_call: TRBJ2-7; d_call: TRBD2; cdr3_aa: CASTGSGSRGEQYF; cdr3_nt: TGTGCCAGCACGGGAAGCGGGAGTCGTGGGGAGCAGTACTTC
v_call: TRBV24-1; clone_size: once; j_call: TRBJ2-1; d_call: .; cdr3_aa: CATSAGETYNEQFF; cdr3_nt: TGTGCCACCAGTGCTGGGGAAACCTACAATGAGCAGTTCTTC
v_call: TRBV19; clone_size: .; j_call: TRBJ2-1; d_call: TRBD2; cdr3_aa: CASSKASGNNEQFF; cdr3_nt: TGTGCCAGTAGTAAGGCTAGCGGGAACAATGAGCAGTTCTTC
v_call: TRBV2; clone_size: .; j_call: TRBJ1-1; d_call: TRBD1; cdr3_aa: CASRNSDRDGTEAFF; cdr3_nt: TGTGCCAGCAGGAACTCCGACAGGGACGGAACTGAAGCTTTCTTT
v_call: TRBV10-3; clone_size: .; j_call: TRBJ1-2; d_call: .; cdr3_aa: CAIRQTGTNYGYTF; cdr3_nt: TGTGCCATCAGGCAAACCGGGACCAACTATGGCTACACCTTC
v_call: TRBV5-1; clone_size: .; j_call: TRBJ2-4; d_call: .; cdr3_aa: CASSLESQGLAKNIQYF; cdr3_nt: TGCGCCAGCAGCTTGGAGAGCCAGGGCTTAGCCAAAAACATTCAGTACTTC
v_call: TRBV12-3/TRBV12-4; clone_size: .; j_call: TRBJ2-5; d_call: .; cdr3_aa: CASRGTGQETQYF; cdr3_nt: TGTGCCAGCCGAGGCACGGGCCAAGAGACCCAGTACTTC
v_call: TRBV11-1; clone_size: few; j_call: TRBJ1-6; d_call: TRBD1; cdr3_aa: CASSQARGRSPLHF; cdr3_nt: TGTGCCAGCAGCCAGGCCAGGGGGCGTTCACCCCTCCACTTT
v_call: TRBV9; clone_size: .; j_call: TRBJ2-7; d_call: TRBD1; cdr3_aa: CASSPRQGTYEQYF; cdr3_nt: TGTGCCAGCAGCCCGAGACAGGGGACCTACGAGCAGTACTTC